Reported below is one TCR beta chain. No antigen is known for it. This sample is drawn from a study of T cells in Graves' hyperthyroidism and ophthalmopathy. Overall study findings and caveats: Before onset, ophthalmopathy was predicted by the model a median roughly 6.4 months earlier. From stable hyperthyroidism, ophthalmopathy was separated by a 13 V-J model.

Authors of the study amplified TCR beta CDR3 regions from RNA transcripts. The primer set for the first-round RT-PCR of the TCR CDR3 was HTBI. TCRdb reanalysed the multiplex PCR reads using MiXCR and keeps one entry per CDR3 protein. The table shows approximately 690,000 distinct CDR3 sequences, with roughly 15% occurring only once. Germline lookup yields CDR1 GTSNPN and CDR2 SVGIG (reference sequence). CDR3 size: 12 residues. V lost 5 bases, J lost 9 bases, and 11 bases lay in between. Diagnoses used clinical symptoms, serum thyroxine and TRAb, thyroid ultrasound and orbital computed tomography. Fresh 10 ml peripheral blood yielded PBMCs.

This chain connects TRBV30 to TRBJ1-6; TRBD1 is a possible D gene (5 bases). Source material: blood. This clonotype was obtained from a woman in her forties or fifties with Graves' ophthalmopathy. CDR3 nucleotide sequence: TGTGCCTGGCTGGGGCTGGGTTCACCCCTCCACTTT. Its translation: CAWLGLGSPLHF.